A selection of T cell receptor beta chains follows, all from one sample in a study of blood T cell repertoires in COVID-19. This table comes from immunoSEQ multiplex PCR, and its TCRdb copy is limited to in-frame clones, with some not included. Of 250,000 to 300,000 clones detected, more than 75% appear once; the ten largest clones hold approximately 2%. The sequenced sample consisted of PBMCs or T cells enriched from blood (not recorded which). The receptors stem from a woman aged 60-75 years in a cohort exposed to, infected with or recovered from COVID-19 (not recorded which). CDR3s include the opening cysteine and the closing phenylalanine or tryptophan. D genes are given only for firm matches. Expanded clones are given a class, and other clones once, few, many or no size at all.

v_call	j_call	d_call	clone_size	cdr3_aa	cdr3_nt
TRBV5-5	TRBJ1-3	-	many	CASSLTGTAGNTIYF	TGTGCCAGCAGCTTAACAGGGACCGCTGGAAACACCATATATTTT
TRBV5-1	TRBJ2-7	-	-	CASSFSSTRSSYEQYF	TGCGCCAGCAGCTTTAGCTCCACGCGGAGCTCCTACGAGCAGTACTTC
TRBV7-9	TRBJ1-2	TRBD1	-	CASSSGTGALYGYTF	TGTGCCAGCAGCTCGGGGACAGGGGCCCTCTATGGCTACACCTTC
TRBV11-2	TRBJ2-1	-	-	CASSLLDNEQFF	TGTGCCAGCAGCCTACTCGACAATGAGCAGTTCTTC
TRBV7-9	TRBJ2-6	TRBD1	-	CASSFPGQARSGANVLTF	TGTGCCAGCAGCTTCCCGGGACAGGCCCGCTCTGGGGCCAACGTCCTGACTTTC
TRBV19	TRBJ1-6	TRBD1	-	CASTARDSYNSPLHF	TGTGCCAGTACCGCCCGGGACAGCTATAATTCACCCCTCCACTTT
TRBV7-9	TRBJ2-7	TRBD1	-	CASSKSQGATLTEQYF	TGTGCCAGCAGCAAATCTCAGGGGGCTACACTAACCGAGCAGTACTTC
TRBV5-1	TRBJ1-2	-	-	CASSLESGAGYGYTF	TGCGCCAGCAGCCTGGAAAGTGGGGCTGGCTATGGCTACACCTTC
TRBV11-1	TRBJ2-1	TRBD2	-	CASSFRLAGNNEQFF	TGTGCCAGCAGCTTCAGACTAGCGGGAAACAATGAGCAGTTCTTC
TRBV12-5	TRBJ2-3	TRBD2	-	CASGSGVASGVSDTQYF	TGTGCTAGTGGTTCTGGGGTGGCTAGCGGTGTGTCAGATACGCAGTATTTT
TRBV29-1	TRBJ2-5	-	-	CSVDGRGRPETQYF	TGCAGCGTTGACGGCAGGGGGAGGCCAGAGACCCAGTACTTC
TRBV7-9	TRBJ1-1	-	-	CASSLTGLSNTEAFF	TGTGCCAGCAGCTTGACAGGTCTCTCTAACACTGAAGCTTTCTTT
TRBV5-1	TRBJ2-7	TRBD1	-	CASSATGTGGVEQYF	TGCGCCAGCAGCGCGACCGGGACAGGGGGCGTCGAGCAGTACTTC
TRBV3-1/TRBV3-2	TRBJ2-1	-	-	CASSQTGLSSYNEQFF	TGTGCCAGCAGCCAAACGGGACTGAGCTCCTACAATGAGCAGTTCTTC
TRBV28	TRBJ1-4	TRBD1	once	CASSRTGRYEKLFF	TGTGCCAGCAGCCGGACAGGGAGATATGAAAAACTGTTTTTT
TRBV5-1	TRBJ1-2	TRBD1	-	CASSSGQGAGGYTF	TGCGCCAGCAGCTCCGGACAGGGGGCAGGTGGCTACACCTTC
TRBV18	TRBJ2-2	-	-	CASSGPTGPPNTGELFF	TGTGCCAGCTCAGGGCCCACAGGGCCCCCTAACACCGGGGAGCTGTTTTTT
TRBV4-2	TRBJ2-3	-	few	CASSQLLTDTQYF	TGTGCCAGCAGCCAACTATTAACAGATACGCAGTATTTT
TRBV18	TRBJ2-1	-	-	CASSPTHRGGSYNEQFF	TGTGCCAGCTCACCCACACACAGGGGGGGATCCTACAATGAGCAGTTCTTC
TRBV7-2	TRBJ2-3	TRBD1	-	CASRQGQGVYF	TGTGCCAGCAGACAGGGACAGGGTGTCTATTTT
TRBV28	TRBJ2-7	-	-	CASKAKGGGRYEQYF	TGTGCCAGCAAAGCTAAGGGGGGGGGCCGGTACGAGCAGTACTTC
TRBV30	TRBJ2-2	-	-	CAWSAPGDTGELFF	TGTGCCTGGAGTGCACCAGGGGACACCGGGGAGCTGTTTTTT
TRBV5-1	TRBJ2-2	-	-	CASSGGDFTGELFF	TGCGCCAGCAGCGGTGGAGATTTCACCGGGGAGCTGTTTTTT
TRBV30	TRBJ1-1	-	-	CAWSVRGRRTVAEAFF	TGTGCCTGGAGTGTACGGGGAAGGAGGACAGTAGCTGAAGCTTTCTTT
TRBV3-1/TRBV3-2	TRBJ2-1	TRBD2	-	CASRGLAGGREQFF	TGTGCCAGCAGGGGACTAGCGGGAGGCCGAGAGCAGTTCTTC
TRBV20-1	TRBJ1-3	-	-	CSASGGELAGNTIYF	TGCAGTGCTAGTGGCGGGGAACTAGCGGGAAACACCATATATTTT
TRBV11-2	TRBJ2-3	TRBD2	once	CASSTGTSGTTDTQYF	TGTGCCAGCAGCACCGGGACTAGCGGGACCACAGATACGCAGTATTTT
TRBV28	TRBJ2-3	-	-	CASGQVWGTDTQYF	TGTGCCAGCGGGCAGGTGTGGGGCACAGATACGCAGTATTTT